A single T cell receptor beta chain is shown here with its context. Its target is not known. This sample is drawn from a study of CD8+ T cells in alopecia areata. Study-wide findings and caveats: It was less clear whether patients shared TCRs than it was in mice, possibly because of HLA.

Germline V gives CDR1 SGHDN, CDR2 FVKESK. V dropped 0 bases and J dropped 5 bases, with 6 bases sitting between them. CDR3 size: 13 residues. RNA was extracted and reverse transcribed into cDNA as the sequencing template. Only in-frame clones appear in the TCRdb table, and some are missing; sequencing was by immunoSEQ multiplex PCR. The sample has 45,000 to 60,000 clones; around 96% are singletons. V gene TRBV14 combines with J gene TRBJ2-3, with no clear D. The sample in question was CD8+ T cells sorted from blood, obtained at week 0. The sequence came from a human donor with alopecia areata. CDR3 DNA: TGTGCCAGCAGCCAAGAGCGAGGAGATACGCAGTATTTT. Its translation is CASSQERGDTQYF.